The rows below give T cell receptor beta chains drawn from one sample of a study of cytomegalovirus exposure and HLA in healthy donors. Profiling relied on immunoSEQ multiplex PCR, and the TCRdb table lists in-frame clones only, not all of them. The sample contains more than 95,000 clones, around 75% of which appear only once. The sequenced sample consisted of PBMCs. These receptors were taken from a man younger than 45 in good health and CMV-seronegative. The CDR3 runs from the conserved cysteine through the conserved F or W. A D gene is named only where the DNA matches it firmly. The listing skips clone size in some rows; elsewhere it reads once, few, many or a size class.

TRBJ2-7 | TRBD2 | . | TRBV7-8 | CASSSGGAGYEQYF | TGTGCCAGCAGCTCCGGGGGGGCGGGCTACGAGCAGTACTTC
TRBJ2-7 | TRBD2 | . | TRBV14 | CASSLLAGAYEQYF | TGTGCCAGCAGCCTACTAGCGGGAGCCTACGAGCAGTACTTC
TRBJ1-2 | TRBD1 | . | TRBV19 | CASSIGTGLRANYGYTF | TGTGCCAGTAGTATAGGGACAGGACTCCGAGCTAACTATGGCTACACCTTC
TRBJ2-5 | . | . | TRBV19 | CASSIDSGEASQETQYF | TGTGCCAGTAGTATAGATAGTGGTGAGGCCAGTCAAGAGACCCAGTACTTC
TRBJ2-1 | . | . | TRBV15 | CATSRDQRMQFF | TGTGCCACCAGCAGAGACCAGCGGATGCAGTTCTTC
TRBJ2-3 | . | . | TRBV19 | CASSFSPSFTDTQYF | TGTGCCAGTAGTTTCTCACCCAGTTTCACAGATACGCAGTATTTT
TRBJ1-2 | TRBD1 | . | TRBV18 | CASSSEGAHYGYTF | TGTGCCAGCTCAAGTGAGGGGGCGCACTATGGCTACACCTTC
TRBJ2-3 | . | . | TRBV7-2 | CASSTRADTQYF | TGTGCCAGCAGCACCCGAGCAGATACGCAGTATTTT
TRBJ1-1 | . | . | TRBV7-6 | CASSPAPRDTEAFF | TGTGCCAGCAGCCCAGCCCCCCGGGACACTGAAGCTTTCTTT
TRBJ2-3 | . | . | TRBV27 | CASSSGERDTQYF | TGTGCCAGCAGTTCTGGGGAGCGGGATACGCAGTATTTT
TRBJ2-4 | . | . | TRBV9 | CASSVGGDSRNIQYF | TGTGCCAGCAGCGTAGGGGGAGACTCAAGAAACATTCAGTACTTC
TRBJ2-7 | . | . | TRBV5-6 | CASSLDPGPYEQYF | TGTGCCAGCAGCTTGGATCCGGGTCCCTACGAGCAGTACTTC
TRBJ1-1 | TRBD1 | . | TRBV19 | CASTEQGARNTEAFF | TGTGCCAGTACTGAACAGGGGGCCCGGAACACTGAAGCTTTCTTT
TRBJ2-7 | . | . | TRBV4-1 | CASSQDGLRVTYEQYF | TGCGCCAGCAGCCAAGATGGTTTGAGGGTGACCTACGAGCAGTACTTC
TRBJ1-2 | TRBD1 | . | TRBV7-9 | CASSQGAGTGDYTF | TGTGCCAGCAGCCAGGGCGCCGGGACAGGGGACTACACCTTC
TRBJ2-2 | . | . | TRBV14 | CASRRVPNTGELFF | TGTGCCAGCAGGCGCGTCCCGAACACCGGGGAGCTGTTTTTT
TRBJ2-1 | TRBD2 | . | TRBV7-2 | CASSPESMSGRAGNEQFF | TGTGCCAGCAGCCCGGAATCAATGAGCGGGAGGGCCGGGAATGAGCAGTTCTTC
TRBJ1-5 | TRBD1 | . | TRBV7-9 | CASSLQGGNQPQHF | TGTGCCAGCAGCCTACAGGGGGGCAATCAGCCCCAGCATTTT
TRBJ1-1 | TRBD1 | . | TRBV6-5 | CASSYLGTGKGAEAFF | TGTGCCAGCAGTTATCTTGGGACAGGGAAGGGCGCTGAAGCTTTCTTT
TRBJ1-1 | . | . | TRBV5-1 | CASSLAGHSNTEAFF | TGCGCCAGCAGCTTGGCGGGACATTCGAACACTGAAGCTTTCTTT
TRBJ2-7 | TRBD2 | . | TRBV6-6 | CASREGLAGDEQYF | TGTGCCAGCAGGGAGGGACTAGCGGGAGACGAGCAGTACTTC
TRBJ2-7 | . | . | TRBV11-2 | CASSLDRAQAYEQYF | TGTGCCAGCAGCTTAGATCGGGCACAGGCCTACGAGCAGTACTTC
TRBJ2-7 | . | . | TRBV7-9 | CASSLLGGGEQYF | TGTGCCAGCAGCCTTCTGGGGGGTGGCGAGCAGTACTTC
TRBJ2-1 | TRBD2 | . | TRBV2 | CATARTSGSINEQFF | TGTGCCACCGCACGGACTAGCGGGAGTATAAATGAGCAGTTCTTC
TRBJ1-4 | TRBD1 | . | TRBV7-8 | CASSLALSGQGNEKLFF | TGTGCCAGCAGCTTAGCGCTTTCGGGACAGGGTAATGAAAAACTGTTTTTT
TRBJ1-5 | . | . | TRBV25-1 | CASSETGRVPQPQHF | TGTGCCAGCAGTGAAACAGGGAGGGTCCCTCAGCCCCAGCATTTT
TRBJ1-4 | . | few | TRBV6-5 | CASSGGREGEKLFF | TGTGCCAGCAGTGGGGGCAGGGAAGGGGAAAAACTGTTTTTT
TRBJ1-2 | . | . | TRBV30 | CAWMSVGANYGYTF | TGTGCCTGGATGTCCGTGGGGGCGAACTATGGCTACACCTTC
TRBJ2-1 | TRBD2 | . | TRBV7-8 | CASSPSGVRSYNEQFF | TGTGCCAGCAGCCCCAGCGGGGTAAGATCCTACAATGAGCAGTTCTTC
TRBJ2-2 | TRBD1 | . | TRBV4-1 | CASSHGQGIGELFF | TGCGCCAGCAGCCACGGACAGGGGATCGGGGAGCTGTTTTTT
TRBJ1-2 | . | . | TRBV2 | CASSPRDYGYTF | TGTGCCAGCAGCCCTCGGGACTATGGCTACACCTTC
TRBJ2-7 | . | . | TRBV7-9 | CASSLDTGTYEQYF | TGTGCCAGCAGCTTGGACACAGGTACCTACGAGCAGTACTTC
TRBJ1-5 | TRBD1 | . | TRBV27 | CASSLRAGGGQPQHF | TGTGCCAGCAGTTTAAGGGCAGGGGGTGGCCAGCCCCAGCATTTT
TRBJ2-1 | TRBD2 | . | TRBV7-3 | CASSLTLAGGIQFF | TGTGCCAGCAGCTTAACGCTAGCGGGAGGGATACAGTTCTTC
TRBJ1-1 | . | . | TRBV30 | CAWLTENTEAFF | TGTGCCTGGTTGACAGAGAACACTGAAGCTTTCTTT
TRBJ2-3 | . | . | TRBV7-9 | CASSLPRTTDTQYF | TGTGCCAGCAGCTTACCGCGAACCACAGATACGCAGTATTTT
TRBJ2-7 | . | . | TRBV6-1 | CATVEGTYEQYF | TGTGCCACCGTAGAGGGTACCTACGAGCAGTACTTC
TRBJ2-1 | TRBD2 | . | TRBV5-1 | CASSPRGGDEQFF | TGCGCCAGCAGCCCCCGGGGAGGGGACGAGCAGTTCTTC
TRBJ2-6 | TRBD1 | . | TRBV19 | CASSWTGSMGGANVLTF | TGTGCCAGTAGTTGGACAGGGAGCATGGGTGGGGCCAACGTCCTGACTTTC
TRBJ2-1 | TRBD2 | . | TRBV28 | CASSLLAVDEQFF | TGTGCCAGCAGTTTGCTAGCGGTGGATGAGCAGTTCTTC
TRBJ1-5 | TRBD1 | . | TRBV5-5 | CASSLTGGGNQPQHF | TGTGCCAGCAGCTTGACAGGGGGCGGCAATCAGCCCCAGCATTTT
TRBJ1-2 | TRBD1 | . | TRBV6-1 | CASSLRTGGYGYTF | TGTGCCAGCAGCCTTCGGACAGGCGGATATGGCTACACCTTC
TRBJ1-2 | . | . | TRBV7-2 | CASSSPSRSYTF | TGTGCCAGCAGCTCCCCATCTAGGAGCTACACCTTC
TRBJ1-3 | TRBD1 | . | TRBV5-1 | CASSSGTASGNTIYF | TGCGCCAGCTCCTCGGGGACAGCCTCTGGAAACACCATATATTTT
TRBJ1-1 | TRBD1 | . | TRBV30 | CAWGTGVNPEAFF | TGTGCCTGGGGGACAGGGGTGAACCCCGAAGCTTTCTTT
TRBJ1-3 | TRBD1 | . | TRBV6-6 | CASSYAQGAAGNTIYF | TGTGCCAGCAGTTACGCACAGGGGGCAGCTGGAAACACCATATATTTT
TRBJ2-1 | . | . | TRBV9 | CASSVDPSEPYNEQFF | TGTGCCAGCAGCGTAGACCCTAGCGAGCCCTACAATGAGCAGTTCTTC
TRBJ2-1 | TRBD1 | . | TRBV6-5 | CASSYQDRYNEQFF | TGTGCCAGCAGTTATCAGGACAGGTACAATGAGCAGTTCTTC